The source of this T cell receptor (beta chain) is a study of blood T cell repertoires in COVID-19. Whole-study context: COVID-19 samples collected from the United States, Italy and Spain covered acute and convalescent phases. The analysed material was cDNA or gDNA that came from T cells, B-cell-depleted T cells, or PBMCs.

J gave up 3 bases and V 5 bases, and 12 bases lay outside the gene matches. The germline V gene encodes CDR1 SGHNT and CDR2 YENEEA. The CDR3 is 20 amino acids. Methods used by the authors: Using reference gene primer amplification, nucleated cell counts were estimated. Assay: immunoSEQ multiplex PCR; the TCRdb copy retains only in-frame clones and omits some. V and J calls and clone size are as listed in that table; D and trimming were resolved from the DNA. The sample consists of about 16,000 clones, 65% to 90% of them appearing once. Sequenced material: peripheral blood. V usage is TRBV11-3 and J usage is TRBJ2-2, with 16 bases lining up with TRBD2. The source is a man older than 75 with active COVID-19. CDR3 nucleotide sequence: TGTGCCAGCAGCATGAACCCGGGACTAGCGGGAGGGCCCTACACCGGGGAGCTGTTTTTT. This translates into CASSMNPGLAGGPYTGELFF.